This T cell receptor (beta chain) was documented in a study of T cell clonotyping in hematopoietic cell transplantation (dated by TCRdb to the early 2020s). Notes on the research overall: Recipient samples taken before transplant were collected after cytoreduction. A total of 120 to 150 blood samples were gathered in the study from under 40 consecutive transplant recipients along with their related donors. Patient recruitment ran from 2015 to early 2017, and follow-up continued until September 2020 or death.

From its cysteine to its phenylalanine, the CDR3 spans 17 amino acids. Only CDR3 DNA is held: 51 bases, read in frame from base 1. V and J lose 3 bases and 9 bases, and a span of 21 bases separates them. CDR1 and CDR2, per the germline V gene, are MGHRA and YSYEKL. The immunoSEQ assay, a bias-controlled multiplex PCR with V- and J-specific primers, was used to amplify TCR beta CDR3 regions from genomic DNA. In a second PCR step, a proprietary barcode and Illumina adapter sequences were attached to the CDR3 amplicons. An Illumina MiSeq instrument was used to sequence the CDR3 libraries. In the authors' own workflow: immunoSEQ Analyzer 3.0 was used for export and quality control, with R Bioconductor and Immunarch used for downstream analyses. Only productive rearrangements in the normalized downsampled data set were used to calculate repertoire metrics. In the normalized cohort, clonotypes with more than 5 templates were defined as pathologically expanded. The Inverse Simpson Index was used to measure repertoire diversity. To capture all clonotypes, CMV-specificity analyses were performed on the non-normalized data set. The source is immuneACCESS, and TCRdb retained only in-frame sequences with V and J called. Part of the clones is not carried over; for the studies checked, unresolved V genes explain less than half of this, and the remainder is unexplained. For V, J and clone size, that table is used; D and trimming come from the DNA. The sample table shows more than 20,000 clones, and 75% to 90% are seen once. The top ten clones comprise 3% to 4.5% of the sample.

Points the paper makes about the study in general: Inverse Simpson Index values from donors and from recipients before transplant predicted broader TCR repertoire diversity after transplant. The sample size was limited, and CD4 and CD8 repertoire contributions could not be separated because cells were not sorted. After transplant, TCR diversity in recipients dropped, and pathologically expanded clonotypes climbed progressively between day 30 and day 180. Recipient repertoires showed only a small fraction of overlap with donor repertoires, and over 97% appeared de novo at the given depth.

The time point label corresponds to: recipient sample about 28 days before transplant, after cytoreduction. Recipient blood was collected about 28 days before transplant and at days 30, 100 and 180 after transplant. Nuclei Lysis Solution was used to extract genomic DNA from fresh or cryopreserved unfractionated peripheral blood mononuclear cells. With respect to this clone: The antigen it recognizes is unknown. The sample holds no much larger clone one base away, and base qualities are not on file.

Recombination joined TRBV4-1 with TRBJ1-6; the D gene identity is not certain. This sequence was found in a man aged 18 to 29 with biphenotypic leukemia. Some clones in this sample may be carry-over from other donors' samples. The input for sequencing was peripheral blood mononuclear cells, taken before stem cell transplant. CDR3 reads: CASSQVTLPMMTSPLHF. The sequenced DNA is TGCGCCAGCAGCCAGGTGACCCTACCCATGATGACTTCACCCCTCCACTTT.